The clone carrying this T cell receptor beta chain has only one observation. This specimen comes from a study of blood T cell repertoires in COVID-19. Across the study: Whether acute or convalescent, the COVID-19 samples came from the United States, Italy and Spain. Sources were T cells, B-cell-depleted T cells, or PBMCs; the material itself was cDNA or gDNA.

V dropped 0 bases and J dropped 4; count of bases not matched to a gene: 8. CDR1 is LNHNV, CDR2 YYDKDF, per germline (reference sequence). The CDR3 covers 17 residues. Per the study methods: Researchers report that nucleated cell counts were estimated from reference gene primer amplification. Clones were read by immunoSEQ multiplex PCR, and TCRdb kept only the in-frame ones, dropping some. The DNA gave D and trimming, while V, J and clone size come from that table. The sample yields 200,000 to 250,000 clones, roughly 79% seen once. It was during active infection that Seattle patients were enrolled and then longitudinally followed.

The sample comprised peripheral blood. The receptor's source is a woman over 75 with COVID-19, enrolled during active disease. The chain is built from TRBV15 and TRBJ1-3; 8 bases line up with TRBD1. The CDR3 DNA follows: TGTGCCACCAGCAGAGAGGCCGGGGGGACAGGCGGAAACACCATATATTTT. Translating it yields CATSREAGGTGGNTIYF.